This T cell receptor (beta chain) derives from a study of OX40 agonist ivuxolimab in advanced cancers. The study's findings and limits: Some patients who did not respond also had low normalized T-cell clonal expansion. Average numbers of expanded clones were greater in CD8+ T cells than in CD4+.

In the case of this clone: Its matching antigen is unknown.

Sequencing used immunoSEQ multiplex PCR; TCRdb keeps in-frame clones, though not all of them. The table shows tens of thousands of clones, with over 80% occurring only once. Trimming stripped 2 bases from V and 0 bases from J, with 8 bases between. The germline V gene has CDR1 MNHNY and CDR2 SVGAGI (reference sequence). This CDR3 has 15 residues. This sequence originates from an adult with an advanced solid tumor such as melanoma, head and neck, liver or kidney cancer. V and J are TRBV6-6 and TRBJ2-1; D is ambiguous. Material: CD4+ or CD8+ T cells sorted from blood, obtained in a trial of the OX40 agonist ivuxolimab. Written as DNA, the CDR3 is TGTGCCAGCAGTTACGCCTCGAGCTCCTACAATGAGCAGTTCTTC. This codes for CASSYASSSYNEQFF.